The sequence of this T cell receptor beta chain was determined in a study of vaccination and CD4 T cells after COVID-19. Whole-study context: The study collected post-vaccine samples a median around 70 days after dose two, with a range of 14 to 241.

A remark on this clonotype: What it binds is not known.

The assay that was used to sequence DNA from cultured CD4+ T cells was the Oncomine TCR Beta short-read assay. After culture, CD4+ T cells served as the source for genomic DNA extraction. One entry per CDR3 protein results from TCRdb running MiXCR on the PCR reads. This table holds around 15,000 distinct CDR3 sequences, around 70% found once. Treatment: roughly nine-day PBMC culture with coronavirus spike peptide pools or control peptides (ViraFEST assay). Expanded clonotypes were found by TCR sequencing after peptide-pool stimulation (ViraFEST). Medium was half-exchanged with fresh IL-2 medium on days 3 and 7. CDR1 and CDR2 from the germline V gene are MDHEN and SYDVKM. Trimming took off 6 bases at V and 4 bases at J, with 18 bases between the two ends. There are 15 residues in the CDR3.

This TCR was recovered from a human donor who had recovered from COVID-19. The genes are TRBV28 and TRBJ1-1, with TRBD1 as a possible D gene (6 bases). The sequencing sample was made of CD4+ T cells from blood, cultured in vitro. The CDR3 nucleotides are TGTGCCAGCAGGCTCGATCTGGGACACATCACTGAAGCTTTCTTT. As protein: CASRLDLGHITEAFF.